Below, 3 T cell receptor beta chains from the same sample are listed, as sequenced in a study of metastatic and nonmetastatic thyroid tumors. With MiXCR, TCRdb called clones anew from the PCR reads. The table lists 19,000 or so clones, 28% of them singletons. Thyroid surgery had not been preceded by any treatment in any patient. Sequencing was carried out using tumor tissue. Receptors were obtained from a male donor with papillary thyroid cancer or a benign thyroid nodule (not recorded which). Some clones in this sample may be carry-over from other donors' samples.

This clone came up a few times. CDR3 amino acids: CASKEGLYGYTF. CDR3 in DNA: TGTGCCAGCAAAGAGGGGTTGTATGGCTACACCTTC. This chain connects TRBV28 to TRBJ1-2; perhaps TRBD1 as D (5 bases). The germline V gene has CDR1 MDHEN and CDR2 SYDVKM. There are 12 residues in the CDR3. The V and J ends lost 7 bases and 5 bases respectively, with 11 bases between them.

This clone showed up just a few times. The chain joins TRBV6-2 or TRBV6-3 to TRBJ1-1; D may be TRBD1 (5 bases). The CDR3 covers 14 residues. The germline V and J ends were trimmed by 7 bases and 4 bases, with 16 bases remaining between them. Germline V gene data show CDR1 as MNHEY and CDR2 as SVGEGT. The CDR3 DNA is TGTGCCAGCACCCAGACAGAGTTAGGCACTGAAGCTTTCTTT. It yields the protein CASTQTELGTEAFF.

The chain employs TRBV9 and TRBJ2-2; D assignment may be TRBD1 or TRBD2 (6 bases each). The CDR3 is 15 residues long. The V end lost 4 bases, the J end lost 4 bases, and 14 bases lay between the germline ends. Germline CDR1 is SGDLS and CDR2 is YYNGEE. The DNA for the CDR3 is TGTGCCAGCAGCCTTAGGACGGGGGCCACCGGGGAGCTGTTTTTT. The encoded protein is CASSLRTGATGELFF.